This passage covers 30 T cell receptor beta chains from one sample sequenced in a study of T cells after yellow fever vaccination (dated by TCRdb to the late 2010s). Libraries came from 5' RACE. Sequencing took place on an Illumina HiSeq 2500. In TCRdb, the public reads were trimmed at Q25 with fastp and aligned with MiXCR, with productive beta chains retained. Rows matching on CDR3 protein sequence are summarized as one entry with the most common DNA and genes. This sample holds just under 600,000 distinct CDR3 sequences; roughly 14% were observed only once. Over 12% of the sample is in the top ten clones. The sample's treatment or condition, from its label and the paper: live attenuated yellow fever vaccine strain. The sequencing used PBMCs, collected on the day of the yellow fever booster vaccination. These receptor sequences come from a man aged 30-40 years who received the YFV17D yellow fever vaccine.

This sequence joins TRBV20-1 and TRBJ1-1; possibly TRBD1 for D (6 bases). The CDR3 has 13 amino acids. The germline V and J ends were trimmed by 0 bases and 8 bases, with 13 bases remaining between them. Per germline, CDR1 DFQATT and CDR2 SNEGSKA (reference sequence). The CDR3 DNA sequence: TGCAGTGCTAGAGATCAGGGGTCGGGCGAAGCTTTCTTT. This sequence encodes CSARDQGSGEAFF.

V gene TRBV15 combines with J gene TRBJ1-2; possible D gene TRBD1, 6 bases. Trimming took 5 bases from V and 5 from J, leaving 12 bases between them. The CDR3 consists of 13 residues. Germline CDR1 LNHNV, CDR2 YYDKDF (reference sequence). The CDR3: CATSLEQGYGYTF. CDR3 nucleotides: TGTGCCACCAGCCTCGAACAGGGTTATGGCTACACCTTC.

This clonotype came up a few times. This sequence joins TRBV9 and TRBJ2-3, with 8 nucleotides matching TRBD2. J was trimmed by 4 bases and V by 4 bases; bases with no gene match: 14. The CDR3 totals 17 residues. Germline V gene lookup returns CDR1 SGDLS and CDR2 YYNGEE. DNA of the CDR3: TGTGCCAGCAGCCCCGGGACTAGTAGCGCCCCGGCAGATACGCAGTATTTT. Translation: CASSPGTSSAPADTQYF.

The V gene is TRBV7-9, the J gene TRBJ1-2, with D tentatively TRBD1 (6 bases). The CDR3 is 15 amino acids. V was trimmed by 1 base and J by 7 bases, leaving 16 bases between them. Germline CDR1 and CDR2: SEHNR and FQNEAQ (reference sequence). The CDR3 loop reads CASSLGTGTSSGYTF. The DNA of the CDR3 is TGTGCCAGCAGCTTAGGGACCGGGACATCCTCTGGCTACACCTTC.

The chain carries TRBV19 and TRBJ1-5; no clear D. CDR1 is LNHDA, CDR2 SQIVND, per germline (reference sequence). The germline V and J ends were trimmed by 5 bases and 4 bases, with 9 bases remaining between them. The CDR3 loop spans 13 amino acids. CDR3 in DNA: TGTGCCAGTAGTGACATGAGAAATCAGCCCCAGCATTTT. Translating gives CASSDMRNQPQHF.

In its sample, this clonotype was seen a few times. The chain joins TRBV11-2 to TRBJ2-5, with D perhaps matching TRBD1 or TRBD2 (5 bases each). The CDR3 totals 17 residues. Germline assignment: CDR1 SGHAT and CDR2 FQNNGV. Trimming removed 5 bases at V and 9 bases at J, with 28 bases between. CDR3 DNA sequence: TGTGCCAGCAGCGCCCTTCGCAACGAAGGGGCTCAGAGGGCCCAGTACTTC. Its translation is CASSALRNEGAQRAQYF. Complete variable domain (other parts from reference TRBV11-2 and TRBJ2-5): EAGVAQSPRYKIIEKRQSVAFWCNPISGHATLYWYQQILGQGPKLLIQFQNNGVVDDSQLPKDRFSAERLKGVDSTLKIQPAKLEDSAVYLCASSALRNEGAQRAQYFGPGTRLLVL.

Remarks on this clonotype: With a much larger clone just one base away, this may be a read error. CDR3 sequence: CASRPGQGLTPLHF. The DNA of the CDR3 is TGCGCCAGCAGACCGGGACAGGGGCTGACACCCCTCCACTTT. The genes are TRBV5-1 and TRBJ1-6; 10 bases line up with TRBD1. The germline V gene encodes CDR1 SGHRS and CDR2 YFSETQ. Trimming took 5 bases from V and 11 from J; bases not matched to a gene: 7. This CDR3 comprises 14 residues.

The rearrangement uses TRBV20-1 and TRBJ2-7; 10 bases are shared with TRBD1. After removal of 5 bases from V and 1 base from J, the junction contained 8 bases not matched to a gene. This CDR3 has 15 residues. The germline CDR1 and CDR2 sequences are DFQATT and SNEGSKA (reference sequence). The CDR3 loop reads CSASKPGQGSYEQYF. The CDR3 nucleotides are TGCAGTGCTTCTAAACCGGGACAGGGGTCCTACGAGCAGTACTTC.

The chain uses TRBV12-3 or TRBV12-4 and TRBJ2-7; TRBD2 is a possible D gene (6 bases). The CDR3 length is 14 residues. V lost 3 bases to trimming and J lost 4 bases, with 13 bases between them. The CDR3 is CASSLVGRGYEQYF. CDR3 DNA sequence: TGTGCCAGCAGTTTGGTGGGCCGGGGGTACGAGCAGTACTTC.

This clonotype was recorded a few times. J is TRBJ2-2 and V is TRBV11-2, with 7 positions matching TRBD2. The germline V gene encodes CDR1 SGHAT and CDR2 FQNNGV. V gave up 4 bases and J gave up 5 bases; unmatched junction bases: 4. The CDR3 is 14 residues long. Here the CDR3 reads CASSSQGGTGELFF. The CDR3 DNA is TGTGCCAGCAGCTCCCAGGGAGGGACCGGGGAGCTGTTTTTT. Full variable domain (rest looked up from reference TRBV11-2 and TRBJ2-2): EAGVAQSPRYKIIEKRQSVAFWCNPISGHATLYWYQQILGQGPKLLIQFQNNGVVDDSQLPKDRFSAERLKGVDSTLKIQPAKLEDSAVYLCASSSQGGTGELFFGEGSRLTVL.

This clonotype was seen a handful of times. The chain links TRBV3-1 to TRBJ2-1, with D hard to call. Germline assignment: CDR1 LGHDT and CDR2 YNNKEL (reference sequence). The germline V and J ends were trimmed by 3 bases and 9 bases, with 12 bases remaining between them. This CDR3 spans 13 amino acids. CDR3 sequence (DNA): TGTGCCAGCAGCCAGGATCCGGCTGGTGAGCAGTTCTTC. Amino acids: CASSQDPAGEQFF.

This clonotype was seen only a few times. The chain joins TRBV4-3 to TRBJ1-2; TRBD1 aligns across 7 bases. The germline gives CDR1 LGHNA, CDR2 YSLEER. This CDR3 contains 14 residues. Unmatched junction bases numbered 11, after V lost 5 bases and J lost 8 bases. The CDR3 sequence is CASSRSTGVGGYTF. In nucleotides, the CDR3 is TGCGCCAGCAGCAGGTCAACAGGGGTTGGAGGCTACACCTTC.

This clonotype was counted between two and nine times. The chain joins TRBV4-3 to TRBJ1-1; D not resolved. Trimming pared 2 bases from V and 1 base from J, leaving 8 bases between. Germline V CDR1 and CDR2: LGHNA, YSLEER. This CDR3 has 14 amino acids. The CDR3 sequence: CASSQRGQNTEAFF. In DNA, the CDR3 is TGCGCCAGCAGCCAAAGAGGGCAGAACACTGAAGCTTTCTTT.

There are many counts of this clonotype. The chain recombines TRBV20-1 with TRBJ2-1; the D call may be TRBD1 or TRBD2 (5 bases each). Trimming left V 6 bases short and J 0 bases short, with 24 bases between. Per germline, CDR1 DFQATT and CDR2 SNEGSKA (reference sequence). This CDR3 is built from 18 residues. The CDR3 sequence is CSARGVGSGTHSYNEQFF. The CDR3 region has the DNA TGCAGTGCCCGAGGGGTAGGGTCGGGAACTCACTCCTACAATGAGCAGTTCTTC.

This clonotype was seen a handful of times. The DNA for the CDR3 is TGTGCCAGCAGTCGGACTAGCGGGAGGAAACACAATGAGCAGTTCTTC. It is translated as CASSRTSGRKHNEQFF. The chain combines TRBV7-2 with TRBJ2-1, with TRBD2 identical over 14 bases. After removal of 6 bases from V and 5 bases from J, the junction contained 6 bases not matched to a gene. The CDR3 covers 16 residues. Germline V CDR1 and CDR2: SGHTA, FQGNSA.

This clonotype has more than one count but fewer than ten. This chain uses TRBV18 with TRBJ2-7, with TRBD1 as a possible D gene (6 bases). V lost 0 bases, J lost 6 bases, and 9 bases lay in between. The CDR3 has 13 residues. Germline V lookup: CDR1 KGHSH, CDR2 LQKENI. CDR3 DNA sequence: TGTGCCAGCTCACCACCGGGACACCCCGAGCAGTACTTC. It translates to CASSPPGHPEQYF.

V is TRBV12-3 or TRBV12-4 and J is TRBJ2-7, with D perhaps TRBD2 (6 bases). Between the trimmed V and J ends, which lost 5 bases and 2 bases, there was a span of 13 bases. This CDR3 is 14 amino acids long. CDR3 DNA: TGTGCCAGCAGTGGCGGGATTGGCCCCTACGAGCAGTACTTC. It yields the protein CASSGGIGPYEQYF.

This chain links TRBV7-8 with TRBJ1-5; the match to TRBD1 covers 9 bases. The V and J ends lost 5 bases and 6 bases, in that order; junction bases with no gene match: 2. This CDR3 is 13 amino acids long. From germline, CDR1 is SGHVS and CDR2 FQNEAQ. CDR3 residues: CASSQTGGQPQHF. As DNA, the CDR3 is TGTGCCAGCAGCCAGACAGGGGGTCAGCCCCAGCATTTT. Complete variable domain (other parts from reference TRBV7-8 and TRBJ1-5): GAGVSQSPRYKVAKRGQDVALRCDPISGHVSLFWYQQALGQGPEFLTYFQNEAQLDKSGLPSDRFFAERPEGSVSTLKIQRTQQEDSAVYLCASSQTGGQPQHFGDGTRLSIL.

Remarks on this clonotype: An end of the junction differs from the germline gene, which may be a read error. The V gene is TRBV5-5, the J gene TRBJ2-2; a possible D gene is TRBD2 (5 bases). CDR3 length equals 14 residues. Germline V lookup: CDR1 SGHKS, CDR2 YYEKEE (reference sequence). The DNA of the CDR3 is TGTGTCAGCAGCTTGAGAGGGCACCCCGGGGAGCTGTTTTTT. Protein product: CVSSLRGHPGELFF.

This clonotype has more than one count but fewer than ten. The chain links TRBV5-1 to TRBJ2-1, with a possible D match to TRBD2 (6 bases). V was cut by 3 bases and J by 7 bases, with 14 bases left in between. This CDR3 spans 14 amino acids. Germline assignment: CDR1 SGHRS and CDR2 YFSETQ. The CDR3 nucleotides are TGCGCCAGCAGCTACCGACTAGAGAGGAATGAGCAGTTCTTC. Translating it yields CASSYRLERNEQFF.

The rearrangement joins TRBV7-8 to TRBJ2-3; D is uncertain. Trimming left V 0 bases short and J 2 bases short, with 15 bases between. The CDR3 sequence is 17 residues long. From germline, CDR1 is SGHVS and CDR2 FQNEAQ. The CDR3 DNA reads TGTGCCAGCAGCTTAGCGCTTTCAAGGGTACACACAGATACGCAGTATTTT. This translates into CASSLALSRVHTDTQYF.

The rearrangement uses TRBV19 and TRBJ2-1; unclear D gene. Trimming shortened V by 7 bases and J by 7 bases, and 26 bases separated the two germline ends. The germline CDR1 and CDR2 sequences are LNHDA and SQIVND (reference sequence). This CDR3 region has 17 residues. Here the CDR3 DNA reads TGTGCCAGTAAACCGTCATCGTTGGGCATCGTTATGAATGAGCAGTTCTTC. Protein: CASKPSSLGIVMNEQFF.

This clonotype occurred a few times. The chain combines TRBV9 with TRBJ2-2; perhaps TRBD2 as D (6 bases). The CDR3 runs to 16 residues. CDR1 is SGDLS, CDR2 YYNGEE, per germline. V was shortened by 4 bases and J by 3 bases, with 16 bases between the two germline ends. This chain's CDR3 is CASSKNTGLYTGELFF. In DNA form, the CDR3 reads TGTGCCAGCAGCAAGAACACGGGACTTTACACCGGGGAGCTGTTTTTT.

This sequence joins TRBV20-1 and TRBJ2-7; 7 nucleotides agree with TRBD1. Trimming cost V 5 bases and J 2 bases; bases outside gene matches: 15. Per the germline V gene, CDR1 is DFQATT and CDR2 is SNEGSKA (reference sequence). The length of the CDR3 is 16 residues. The CDR3 DNA reads TGCAGTGCTGAAGGCCCGAGTACAGGGGCCCCCTACGAGCAGTACTTC. Amino acid sequence: CSAEGPSTGAPYEQYF.

This clonotype was observed at least ten times. This rearrangement joins TRBV5-1 to TRBJ1-5, with D unclear. The CDR3 runs to 14 residues. The V gene's germline CDR1 is SGHRS and CDR2 YFSETQ. Trimming stripped 0 bases from V and 2 bases from J, with 6 bases between. DNA for the CDR3: TGCGCCAGCAGCTTGGCGGTAGGCAATCAGCCCCAGCATTTT. Encoded protein: CASSLAVGNQPQHF.

The chain links TRBV20-1 to TRBJ2-3; TRBD2 matches 12 bases. The CDR3 is 17 amino acids. The junction had 11 bases not matched to a gene; V was cut back by 6 bases and J by 1 base. The germline V gene has CDR1 DFQATT and CDR2 SNEGSKA (reference sequence). The CDR3 loop is CSAPGLAGRLGTDTQYF. DNA for the CDR3: TGCAGTGCGCCAGGACTAGCGGGACGTTTGGGCACAGATACGCAGTATTTT.

The table lists this clonotype with a few counts. V and J are TRBV7-2 and TRBJ2-5; 9 nucleotides match TRBD2. V was clipped by 3 bases and J by 1 base; unmatched bases: 3. CDR1 is SGHTA and CDR2 is FQGNSA in the germline V gene. The CDR3 extends over 15 amino acids. CDR3 sequence (DNA): TGTGCCAGCAGCTTCAAGCGGGGGGTCCAAGAGACCCAGTACTTC. This sequence encodes CASSFKRGVQETQYF.

This clonotype was observed a handful of times. The genes are TRBV15 and TRBJ1-5, with D hard to call. Germline V lookup: CDR1 LNHNV, CDR2 YYDKDF (reference sequence). The length of the CDR3 is 14 residues. The V end was cut by 0 bases, the J end by 2 bases, with 5 bases between. The CDR3 protein is CATSRDVGNQPQHF. For the CDR3, the DNA is TGTGCCACCAGCAGAGATGTAGGCAATCAGCCCCAGCATTTT. Filled out from reference TRBV15 and TRBJ1-5, the complete variable domain reads DAMVIQNPRYQVTQFGKPVTLSCSQTLNHNVMYWYQQKSSQAPKLLFHYYDKDFNNEADTPDNFQSRRPNTSFCFLDIRSPGLGDTAMYLCATSRDVGNQPQHFGDGTRLSIL.

This sequence joins TRBV20-1 and TRBJ2-5; 10 bases map to TRBD2. This CDR3 is 13 amino acids long. Per the germline V gene, CDR1 is DFQATT and CDR2 is SNEGSKA (reference sequence). Losses at the gene ends were 5 bases for V and 4 bases for J; bases not matched to a gene: 4. In DNA, the CDR3 is TGCAGTGCTCCCTCTAGCGGGAGAGAGACCCAGTACTTC. Its translation is CSAPSSGRETQYF.

The table lists this clonotype with a few counts. The chain carries TRBV27 and TRBJ1-3, with a possible D match to TRBD1 (5 bases). This CDR3 comprises 17 residues. Germline values: CDR1 MNHEY, CDR2 SMNVEV (reference sequence). V was pared by 5 bases and J by 0 bases, with 17 bases between. The CDR3 DNA sequence: TGTGCCAGCAGTCGAGGTGTTTCGGACAACTCTGGAAACACCATATATTTT. Translating it yields CASSRGVSDNSGNTIYF.